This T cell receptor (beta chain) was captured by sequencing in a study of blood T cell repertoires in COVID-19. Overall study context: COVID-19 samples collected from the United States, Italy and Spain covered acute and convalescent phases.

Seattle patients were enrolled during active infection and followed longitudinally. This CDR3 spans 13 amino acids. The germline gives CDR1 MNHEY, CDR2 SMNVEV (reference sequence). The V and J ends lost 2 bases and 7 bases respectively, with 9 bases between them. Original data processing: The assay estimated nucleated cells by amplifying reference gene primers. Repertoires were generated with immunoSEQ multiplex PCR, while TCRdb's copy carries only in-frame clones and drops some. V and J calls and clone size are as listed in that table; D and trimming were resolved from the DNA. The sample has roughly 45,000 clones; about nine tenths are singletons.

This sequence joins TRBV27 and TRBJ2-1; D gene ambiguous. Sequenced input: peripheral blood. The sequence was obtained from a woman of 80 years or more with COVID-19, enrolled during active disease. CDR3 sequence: CASSLLQLNEQFF. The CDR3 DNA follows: TGTGCCAGCAGTTTACTTCAACTAAATGAGCAGTTCTTC.